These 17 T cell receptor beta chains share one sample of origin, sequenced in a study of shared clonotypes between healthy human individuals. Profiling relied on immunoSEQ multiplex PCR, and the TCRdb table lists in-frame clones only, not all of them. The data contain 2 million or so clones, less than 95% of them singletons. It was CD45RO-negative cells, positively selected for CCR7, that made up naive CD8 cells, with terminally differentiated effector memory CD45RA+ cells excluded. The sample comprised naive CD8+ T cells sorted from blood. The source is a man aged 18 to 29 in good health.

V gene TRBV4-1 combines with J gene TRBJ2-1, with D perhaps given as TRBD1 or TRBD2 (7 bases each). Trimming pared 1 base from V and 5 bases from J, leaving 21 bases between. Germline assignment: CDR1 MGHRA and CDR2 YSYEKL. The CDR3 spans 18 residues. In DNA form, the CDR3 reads TGCGCCAGCAGCCAAGCCCCCTTCACAGGGGCGGGGGACAATGAGCAGTTCTTC. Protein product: CASSQAPFTGAGDNEQFF.

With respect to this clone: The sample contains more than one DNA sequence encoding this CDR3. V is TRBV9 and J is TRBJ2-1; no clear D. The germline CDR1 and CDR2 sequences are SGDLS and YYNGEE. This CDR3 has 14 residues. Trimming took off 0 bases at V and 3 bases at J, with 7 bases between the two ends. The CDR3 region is CASSVGSSYNEQFF. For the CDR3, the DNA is TGTGCCAGCAGCGTAGGGAGTAGCTACAATGAGCAGTTCTTC.

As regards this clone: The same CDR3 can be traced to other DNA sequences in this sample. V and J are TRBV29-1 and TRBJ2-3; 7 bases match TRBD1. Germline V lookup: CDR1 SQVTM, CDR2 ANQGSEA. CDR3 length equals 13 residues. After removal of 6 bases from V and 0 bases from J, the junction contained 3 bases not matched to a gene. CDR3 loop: CSVGQSSTDTQYF. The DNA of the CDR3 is TGCAGCGTGGGACAGTCTAGCACAGATACGCAGTATTTT.

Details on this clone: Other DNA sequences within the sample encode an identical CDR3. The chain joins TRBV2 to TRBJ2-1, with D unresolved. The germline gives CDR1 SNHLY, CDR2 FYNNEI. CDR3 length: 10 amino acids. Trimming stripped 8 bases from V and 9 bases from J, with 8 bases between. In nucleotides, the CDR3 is TGTGCCAGCTCAGGTAGTGAGCAGTTCTTC. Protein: CASSGSEQFF.

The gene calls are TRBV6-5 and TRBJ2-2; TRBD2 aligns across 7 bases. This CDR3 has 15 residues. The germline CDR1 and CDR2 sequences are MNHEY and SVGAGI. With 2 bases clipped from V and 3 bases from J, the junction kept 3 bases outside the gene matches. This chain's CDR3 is CASSYLSGDTGELFF. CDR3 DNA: TGTGCCAGCAGTTACCTCAGCGGGGACACCGGGGAGCTGTTTTTT.

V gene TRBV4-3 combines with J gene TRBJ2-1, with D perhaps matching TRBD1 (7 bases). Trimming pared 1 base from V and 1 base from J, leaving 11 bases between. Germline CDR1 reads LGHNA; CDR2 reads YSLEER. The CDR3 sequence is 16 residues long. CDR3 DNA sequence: TGCGCCAGCAGCCAAGGGGCAGGGGGGTCCTACAATGAGCAGTTCTTC. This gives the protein CASSQGAGGSYNEQFF.

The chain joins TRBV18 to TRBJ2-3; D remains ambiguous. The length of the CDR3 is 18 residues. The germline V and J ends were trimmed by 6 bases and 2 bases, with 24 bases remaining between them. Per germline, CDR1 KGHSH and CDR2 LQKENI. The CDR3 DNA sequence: TGTGCCAGCTCCCCGGATCTAGGGAACCTTTTTGTCACAGATACGCAGTATTTT. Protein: CASSPDLGNLFVTDTQYF. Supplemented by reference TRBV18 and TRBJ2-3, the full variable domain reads NAGVMQNPRHLVRRRGQEARLRCSPMKGHSHVYWYRQLPEEGLKFMVYLQKENIIDESGMPKERFSAEFPKEGPSILRIQQVVRGDSAAYFCASSPDLGNLFVTDTQYFGPGTRLTVL.

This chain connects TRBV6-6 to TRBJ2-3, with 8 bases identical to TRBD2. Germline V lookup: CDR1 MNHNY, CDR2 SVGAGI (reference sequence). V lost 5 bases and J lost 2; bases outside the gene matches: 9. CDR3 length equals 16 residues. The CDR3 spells CASSPGKLAVTDTQYF. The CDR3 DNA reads TGTGCCAGCAGTCCTGGGAAACTAGCGGTCACAGATACGCAGTATTTT.

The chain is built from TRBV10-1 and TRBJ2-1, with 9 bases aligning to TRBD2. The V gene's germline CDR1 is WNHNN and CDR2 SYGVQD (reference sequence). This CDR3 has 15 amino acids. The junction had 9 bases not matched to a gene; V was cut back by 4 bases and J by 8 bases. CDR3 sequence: CASSVTLAGEDEQFF. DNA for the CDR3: TGCGCCAGCAGTGTAACACTAGCGGGTGAGGATGAGCAGTTCTTC.

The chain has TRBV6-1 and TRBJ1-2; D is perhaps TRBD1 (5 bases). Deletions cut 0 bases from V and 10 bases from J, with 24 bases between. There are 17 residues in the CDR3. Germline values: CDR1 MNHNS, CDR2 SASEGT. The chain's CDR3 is CASSEAFWDPNKADYTF. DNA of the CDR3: TGTGCCAGCAGTGAAGCCTTCTGGGACCCTAATAAAGCCGACTACACCTTC.

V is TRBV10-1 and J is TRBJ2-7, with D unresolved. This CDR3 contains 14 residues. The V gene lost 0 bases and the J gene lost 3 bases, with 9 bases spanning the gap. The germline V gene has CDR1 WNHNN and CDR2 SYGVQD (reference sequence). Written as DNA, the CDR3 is TGCGCCAGCAGTGAGTCGGCTCAGAACTACGAGCAGTACTTC. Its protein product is CASSESAQNYEQYF.

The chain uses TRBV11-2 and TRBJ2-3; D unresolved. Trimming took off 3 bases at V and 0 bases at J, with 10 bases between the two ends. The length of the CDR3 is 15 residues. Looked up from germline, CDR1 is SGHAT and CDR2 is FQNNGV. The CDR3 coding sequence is TGTGCCAGCAGCTTCGTTCGAGGAAGCACAGATACGCAGTATTTT. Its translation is CASSFVRGSTDTQYF.

This CDR3 reads CASSEAGNNSPLHF. The CDR3 bases are TGTGCCAGCAGCGAGGCAGGGAATAATTCACCCCTCCACTTT. The gene calls are TRBV9 and TRBJ1-6, with a possible D match to TRBD1 (5 bases). The V end lost 3 bases, the J end lost 5 bases, and 9 bases lay between the germline ends. The V gene's germline CDR1 is SGDLS and CDR2 YYNGEE. The CDR3 runs 14 residues.

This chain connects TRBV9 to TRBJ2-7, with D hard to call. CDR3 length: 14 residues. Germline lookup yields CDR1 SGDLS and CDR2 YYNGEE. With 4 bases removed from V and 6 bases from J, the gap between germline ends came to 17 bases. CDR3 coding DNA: TGTGCCAGCAGCATGACTCCTAACCCCTTCGAGCAGTACTTC. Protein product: CASSMTPNPFEQYF.

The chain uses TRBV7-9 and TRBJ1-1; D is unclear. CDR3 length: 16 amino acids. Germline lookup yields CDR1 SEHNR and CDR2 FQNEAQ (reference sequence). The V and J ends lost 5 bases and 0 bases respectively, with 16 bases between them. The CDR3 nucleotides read TGTGCCAGCAGCCTACTTCCCCTTCAGATGAACACTGAAGCTTTCTTT. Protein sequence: CASSLLPLQMNTEAFF.

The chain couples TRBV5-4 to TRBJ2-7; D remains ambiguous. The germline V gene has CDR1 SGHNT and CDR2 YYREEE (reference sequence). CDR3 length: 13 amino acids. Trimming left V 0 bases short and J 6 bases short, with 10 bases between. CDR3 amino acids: CASSLGESGEQYF. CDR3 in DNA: TGTGCCAGCAGCTTGGGCGAGTCGGGCGAGCAGTACTTC.

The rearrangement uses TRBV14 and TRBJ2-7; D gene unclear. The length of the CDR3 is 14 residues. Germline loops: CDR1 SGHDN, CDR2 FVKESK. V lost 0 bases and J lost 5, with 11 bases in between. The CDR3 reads CASSQDVLGNEQYF. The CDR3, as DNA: TGTGCCAGCAGCCAAGATGTGTTGGGAAACGAGCAGTACTTC.